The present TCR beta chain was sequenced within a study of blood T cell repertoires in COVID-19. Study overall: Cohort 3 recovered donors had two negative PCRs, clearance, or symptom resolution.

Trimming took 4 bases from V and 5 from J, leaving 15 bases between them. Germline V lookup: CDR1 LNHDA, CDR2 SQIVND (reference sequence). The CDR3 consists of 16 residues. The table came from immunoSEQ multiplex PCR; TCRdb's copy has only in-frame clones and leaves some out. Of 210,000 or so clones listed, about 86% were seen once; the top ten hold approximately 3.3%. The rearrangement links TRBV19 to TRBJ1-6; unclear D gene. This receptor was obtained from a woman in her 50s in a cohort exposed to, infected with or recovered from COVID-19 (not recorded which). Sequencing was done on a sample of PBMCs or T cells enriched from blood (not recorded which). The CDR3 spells CASSTDPARDNSPLHF. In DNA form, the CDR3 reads TGTGCCAGTAGTACTGACCCCGCGCGGGATAATTCACCCCTCCACTTT. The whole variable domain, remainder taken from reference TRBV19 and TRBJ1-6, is DGGITQSPKYLFRKEGQNVTLSCEQNLNHDAMYWYRQDPGQGLRLIYYSQIVNDFQKGDIAEGYSVSREKKESFPLTVTSAQKNPTAFYLCASSTDPARDNSPLHFGNGTRLTVT.